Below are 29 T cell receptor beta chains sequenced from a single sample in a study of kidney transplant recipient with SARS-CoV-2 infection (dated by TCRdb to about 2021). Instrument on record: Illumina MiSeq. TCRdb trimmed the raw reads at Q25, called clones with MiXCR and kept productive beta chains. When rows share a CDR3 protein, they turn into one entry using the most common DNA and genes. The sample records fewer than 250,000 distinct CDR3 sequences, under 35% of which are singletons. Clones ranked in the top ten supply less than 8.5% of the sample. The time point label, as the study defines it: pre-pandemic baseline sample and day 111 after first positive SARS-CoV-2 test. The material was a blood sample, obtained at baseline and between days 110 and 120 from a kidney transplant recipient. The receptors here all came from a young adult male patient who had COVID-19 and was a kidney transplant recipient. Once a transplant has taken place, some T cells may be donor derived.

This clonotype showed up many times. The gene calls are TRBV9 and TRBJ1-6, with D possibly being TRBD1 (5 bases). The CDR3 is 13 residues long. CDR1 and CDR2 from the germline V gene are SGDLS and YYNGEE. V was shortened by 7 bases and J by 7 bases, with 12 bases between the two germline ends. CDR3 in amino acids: CASSGHDNSPLHF. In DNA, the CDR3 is TGTGCCAGCTCAGGACACGACAATTCACCCCTCCACTTT.

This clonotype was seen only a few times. CDR3: CASSLASSRTGGSGANVLTF. CDR3 nucleotide sequence: TGTGCCAGCAGCTTAGCGAGCAGCAGGACAGGTGGAAGTGGGGCCAACGTCCTGACTTTC. This chain links TRBV7-2 with TRBJ2-6; TRBD1 matches at 7 bases. The CDR3 sequence is 20 residues long. Germline V lookup: CDR1 SGHTA, CDR2 FQGNSA. Germline trimming cut 0 bases from V and 3 bases from J; bases unmatched to any gene: 14.

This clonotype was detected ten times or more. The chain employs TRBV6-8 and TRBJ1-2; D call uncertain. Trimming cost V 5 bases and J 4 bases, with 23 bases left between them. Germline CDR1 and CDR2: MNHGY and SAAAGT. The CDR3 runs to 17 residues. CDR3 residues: CASSRIIRSRKTYGYTF. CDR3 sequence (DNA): TGTGCCAGCAGTAGGATAATACGCTCTAGAAAGACCTATGGCTACACCTTC.

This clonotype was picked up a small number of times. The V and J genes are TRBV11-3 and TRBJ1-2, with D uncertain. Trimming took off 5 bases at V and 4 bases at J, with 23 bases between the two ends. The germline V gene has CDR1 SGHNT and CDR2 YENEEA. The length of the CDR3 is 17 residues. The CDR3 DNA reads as TGTGCCAGCAGCGATGTCAACGATCTCGGAAAGACCTATGGCTACACCTTC. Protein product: CASSDVNDLGKTYGYTF.

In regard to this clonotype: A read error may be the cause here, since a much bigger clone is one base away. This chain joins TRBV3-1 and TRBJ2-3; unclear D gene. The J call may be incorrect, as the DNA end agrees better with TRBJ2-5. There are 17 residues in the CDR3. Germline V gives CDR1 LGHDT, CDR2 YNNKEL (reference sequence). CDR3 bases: TGTGCCAGCAGCCCATATCTTCCCATTTCTCTCTCTGAGACCCAGTACTTC. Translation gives CASSPYLPISLSETQYF.

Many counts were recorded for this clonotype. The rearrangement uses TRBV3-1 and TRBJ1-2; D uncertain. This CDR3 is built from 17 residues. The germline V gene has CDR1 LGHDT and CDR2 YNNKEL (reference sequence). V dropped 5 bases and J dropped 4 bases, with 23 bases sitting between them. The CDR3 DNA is TGTGCCAGCAGCAGCTGCGACACCCTTCGAAAGACCTATGGCTACACCTTC. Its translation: CASSSCDTLRKTYGYTF.

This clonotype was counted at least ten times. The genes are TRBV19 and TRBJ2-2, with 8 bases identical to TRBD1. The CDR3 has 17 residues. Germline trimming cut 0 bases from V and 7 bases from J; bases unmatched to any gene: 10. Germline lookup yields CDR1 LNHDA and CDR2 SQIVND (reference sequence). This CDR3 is CASSIDRATGVYGELFF. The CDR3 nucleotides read TGTGCCAGTAGTATAGACCGGGCGACAGGGGTGTACGGGGAGCTGTTTTTT.

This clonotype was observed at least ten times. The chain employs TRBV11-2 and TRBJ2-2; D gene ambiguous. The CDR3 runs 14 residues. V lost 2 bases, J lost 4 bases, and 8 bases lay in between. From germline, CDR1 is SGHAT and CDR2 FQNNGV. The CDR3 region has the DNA TGTGCCAGCAGCTTAATCAGTACCACCGGGGAGCTGTTTTTT. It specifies CASSLISTTGELFF. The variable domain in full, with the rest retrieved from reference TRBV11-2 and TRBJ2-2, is EAGVAQSPRYKIIEKRQSVAFWCNPISGHATLYWYQQILGQGPKLLIQFQNNGVVDDSQLPKDRFSAERLKGVDSTLKIQPAKLEDSAVYLCASSLISTTGELFFGEGSRLTVL.

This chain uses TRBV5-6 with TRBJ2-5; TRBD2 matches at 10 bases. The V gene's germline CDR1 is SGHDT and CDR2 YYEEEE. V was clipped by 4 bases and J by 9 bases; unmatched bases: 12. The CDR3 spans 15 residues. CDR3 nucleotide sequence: TGTGCCAGCAGCCCCGGACTAGCGGAGGGGCAGGCCCAGTACTTC. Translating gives CASSPGLAEGQAQYF.

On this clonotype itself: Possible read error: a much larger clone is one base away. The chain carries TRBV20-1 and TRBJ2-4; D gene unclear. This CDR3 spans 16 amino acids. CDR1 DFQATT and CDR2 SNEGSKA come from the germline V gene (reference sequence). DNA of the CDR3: TGCAGTGCTTTTGAATGGCTGTTTCGAAAGACCTATGGCTACGCCTTC. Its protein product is CSAFEWLFRKTYGYAF.

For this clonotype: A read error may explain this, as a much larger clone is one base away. The CDR3 here is CASSAVELFF. CDR3 in DNA: TGTGCCAGCTCCGCCGTGGAGCTGTTTTTT. The rearrangement links TRBV18 to TRBJ2-2; unclear D gene. Germline CDR1 reads KGHSH; CDR2 reads LQKENI. The germline V and J ends were trimmed by 6 bases and 10 bases, with 6 bases remaining between them. The CDR3 consists of 10 residues.

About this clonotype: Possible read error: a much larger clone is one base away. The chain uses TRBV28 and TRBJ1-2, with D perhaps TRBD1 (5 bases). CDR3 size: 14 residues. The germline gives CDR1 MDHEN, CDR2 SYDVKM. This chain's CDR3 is CAGSTVGTHLGYTF. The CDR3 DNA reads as TGTGCCGGCAGCACCGTAGGGACGCACCTTGGCTACACCTTC.

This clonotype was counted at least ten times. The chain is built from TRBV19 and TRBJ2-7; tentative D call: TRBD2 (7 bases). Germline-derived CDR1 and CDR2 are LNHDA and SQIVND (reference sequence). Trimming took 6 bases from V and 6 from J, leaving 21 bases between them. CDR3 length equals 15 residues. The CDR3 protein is CASSKGGSFRGEQYF. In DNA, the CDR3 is TGTGCCAGTAGCAAGGGCGGGAGTTTCAGGGGCGAGCAGTACTTC.

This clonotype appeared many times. The CDR3 DNA follows: TGCGCCAGCAGCTCAAGTCTAGGACGTCGAAAGACCTATGGCTACACCTTC. Translated: CASSSSLGRRKTYGYTF. The rearrangement joins TRBV4-3 to TRBJ1-2; D is undetermined. The V and J ends lost 5 bases and 4 bases respectively, with 23 bases between them. The CDR3 spans 17 residues. From germline, CDR1 is LGHNA and CDR2 YSLEER.

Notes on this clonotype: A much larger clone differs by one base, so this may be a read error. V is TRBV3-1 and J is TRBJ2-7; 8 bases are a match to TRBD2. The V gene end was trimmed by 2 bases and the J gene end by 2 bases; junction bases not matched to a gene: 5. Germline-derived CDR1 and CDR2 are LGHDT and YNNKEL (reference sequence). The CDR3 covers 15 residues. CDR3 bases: TGTGCCAGCAGCCAATGGGCGGGGGGCCCCTACGAGCAGTACTTC. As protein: CASSQWAGGPYEQYF.

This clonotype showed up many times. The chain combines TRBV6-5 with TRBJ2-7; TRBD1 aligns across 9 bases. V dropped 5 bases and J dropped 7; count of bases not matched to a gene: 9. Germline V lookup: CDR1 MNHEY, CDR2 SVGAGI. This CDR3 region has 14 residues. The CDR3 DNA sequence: TGTGCCAGCAGTCTTCAGGGACAGGGCATGGAGCAGTACTTC. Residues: CASSLQGQGMEQYF.

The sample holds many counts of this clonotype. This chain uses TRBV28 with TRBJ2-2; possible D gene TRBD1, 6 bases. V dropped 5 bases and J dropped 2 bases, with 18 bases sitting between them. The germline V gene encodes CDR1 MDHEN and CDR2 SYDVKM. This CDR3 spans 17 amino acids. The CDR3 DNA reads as TGTGCCAGCAGTCTGACAGGACCTAACTTTAACACCGGGGAGCTGTTTTTT. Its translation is CASSLTGPNFNTGELFF.

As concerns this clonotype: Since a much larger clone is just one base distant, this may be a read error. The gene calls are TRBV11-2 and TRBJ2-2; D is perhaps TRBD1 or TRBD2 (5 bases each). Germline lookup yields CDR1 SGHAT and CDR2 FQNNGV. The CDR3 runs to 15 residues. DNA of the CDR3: TGTGCCAGCAGCTTTCAGGGATTCAAGGCCGGGGAGCTGTCTTTT. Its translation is CASSFQGFKAGELSF.

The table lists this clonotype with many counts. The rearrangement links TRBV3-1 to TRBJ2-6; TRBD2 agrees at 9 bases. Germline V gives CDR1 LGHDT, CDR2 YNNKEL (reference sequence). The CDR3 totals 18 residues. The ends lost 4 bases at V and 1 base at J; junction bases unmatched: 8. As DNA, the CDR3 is TGTGCCAGCAGCCCTGTTCGGCGGGGGGGTTCTGGGGCCAACGTCCTGACTTTC. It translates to CASSPVRRGGSGANVLTF.

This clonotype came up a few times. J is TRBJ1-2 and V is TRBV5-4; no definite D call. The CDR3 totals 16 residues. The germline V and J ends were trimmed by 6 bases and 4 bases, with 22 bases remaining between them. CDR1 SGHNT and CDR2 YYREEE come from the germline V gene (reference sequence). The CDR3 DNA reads TGTGCCAGCAACACAAGCGTACCAGGAAAGACCTATGGCTACACCTTC. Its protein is CASNTSVPGKTYGYTF.

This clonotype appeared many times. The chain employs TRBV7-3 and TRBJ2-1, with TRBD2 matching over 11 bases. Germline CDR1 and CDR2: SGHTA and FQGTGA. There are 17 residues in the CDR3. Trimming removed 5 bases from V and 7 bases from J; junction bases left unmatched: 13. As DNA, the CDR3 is TGTGCCAGCAGCCAAGGGTACCGACTAGCGGGACCTAATGAGCAGTTCTTC. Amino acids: CASSQGYRLAGPNEQFF. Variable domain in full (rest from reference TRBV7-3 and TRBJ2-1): GAGVSQTPSNKVTEKGKYVELRCDPISGHTALYWYRQSLGQGPEFLIYFQGTGAADDSGLPNDRFFAVRPEGSVSTLKIQRTERGDSAVYLCASSQGYRLAGPNEQFFGPGTRLTVL.

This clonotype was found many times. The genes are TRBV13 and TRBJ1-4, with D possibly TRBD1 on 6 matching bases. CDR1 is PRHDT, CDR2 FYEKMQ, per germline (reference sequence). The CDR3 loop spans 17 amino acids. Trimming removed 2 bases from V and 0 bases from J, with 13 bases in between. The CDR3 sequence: CASSLTGITATNEKLFF. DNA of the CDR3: TGTGCCAGCAGCTTAACAGGGATCACCGCAACTAATGAAAAACTGTTTTTT.

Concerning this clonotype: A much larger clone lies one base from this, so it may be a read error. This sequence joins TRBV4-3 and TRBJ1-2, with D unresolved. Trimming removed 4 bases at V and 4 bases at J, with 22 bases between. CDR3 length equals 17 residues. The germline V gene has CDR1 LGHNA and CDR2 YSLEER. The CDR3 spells CASSLFRERRKTYGYTF. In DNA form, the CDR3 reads TGCGCCAGCAGCCTATTTCGAGAACGTCGAAAGACCTATGGCTACACCTTC.

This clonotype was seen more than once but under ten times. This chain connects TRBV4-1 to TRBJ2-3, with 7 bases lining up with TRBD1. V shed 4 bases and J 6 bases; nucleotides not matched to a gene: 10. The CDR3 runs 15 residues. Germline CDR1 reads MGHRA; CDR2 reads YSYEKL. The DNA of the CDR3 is TGCGCCAGCAGCCCCCCTATAGGGGGCTGGGATACGCAGTATTTT. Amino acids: CASSPPIGGWDTQYF.

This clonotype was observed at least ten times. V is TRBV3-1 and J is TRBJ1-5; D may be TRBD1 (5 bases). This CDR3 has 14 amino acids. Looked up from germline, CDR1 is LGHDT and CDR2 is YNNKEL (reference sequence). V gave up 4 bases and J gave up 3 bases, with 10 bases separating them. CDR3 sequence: CASSRGTTNQPQHF. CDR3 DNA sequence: TGTGCCAGCAGCCGAGGGACTACCAATCAGCCCCAGCATTTT.

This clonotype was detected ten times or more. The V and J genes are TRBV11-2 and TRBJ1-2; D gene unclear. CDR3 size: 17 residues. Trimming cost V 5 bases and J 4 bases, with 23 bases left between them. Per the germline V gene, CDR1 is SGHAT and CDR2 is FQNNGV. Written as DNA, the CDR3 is TGTGCCAGCAGCAAGAGCGTAACAAGCAGAAAGACCTATGGCTACACCTTC. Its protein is CASSKSVTSRKTYGYTF. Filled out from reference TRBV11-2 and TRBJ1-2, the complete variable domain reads EAGVAQSPRYKIIEKRQSVAFWCNPISGHATLYWYQQILGQGPKLLIQFQNNGVVDDSQLPKDRFSAERLKGVDSTLKIQPAKLEDSAVYLCASSKSVTSRKTYGYTFGSGTRLTVV.

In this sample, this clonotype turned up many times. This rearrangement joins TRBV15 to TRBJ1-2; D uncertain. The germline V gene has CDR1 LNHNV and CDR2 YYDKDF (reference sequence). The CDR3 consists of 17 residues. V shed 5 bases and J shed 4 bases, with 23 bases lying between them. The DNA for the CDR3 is TGTGCCACCAGCCTTGCTCGAAGGTGTGGAAAGACCTATGGCTACACCTTC. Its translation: CATSLARRCGKTYGYTF.

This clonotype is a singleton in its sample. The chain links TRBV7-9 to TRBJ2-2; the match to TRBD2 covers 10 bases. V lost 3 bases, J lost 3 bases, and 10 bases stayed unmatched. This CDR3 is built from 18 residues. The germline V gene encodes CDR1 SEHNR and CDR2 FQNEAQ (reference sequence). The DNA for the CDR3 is TGTGCCAGCAGCTTTTTAGCGGGGGGTTTGGGGGACACCGGGGAGCTGTTTTTT. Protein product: CASSFLAGGLGDTGELFF.

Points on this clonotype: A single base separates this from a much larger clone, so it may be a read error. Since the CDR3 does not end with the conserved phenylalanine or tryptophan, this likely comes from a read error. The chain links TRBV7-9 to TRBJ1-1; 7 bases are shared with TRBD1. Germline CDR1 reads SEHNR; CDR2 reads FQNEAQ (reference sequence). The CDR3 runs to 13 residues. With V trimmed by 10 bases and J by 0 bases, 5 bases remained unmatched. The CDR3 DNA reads TGTGCCACCTCGACAGGGATGAACACTGAAGCTTTCTCT. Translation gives CATSTGMNTEAFS.